Below, 29 T cell receptor beta chains from the same sample are listed, as sequenced in a study of regulatory T cells in long-lasting Graves disease. The time point: persistent/refractory GD, antithyroid drugs over 5 years with positive TRAb. The TCR library was made from RNA that had been extracted from PBMCs in TRIzol. Both iRepertoire HTBI primers and Arm-PCR of CDR3 regions were used to build the TCR beta libraries. TCRdb re-analysed the multiplex PCR reads in MiXCR, keeping a single row per CDR3 protein. The sample lists around 460,000 distinct CDR3 sequences; about a fifth were seen once. Sequenced material: peripheral blood mononuclear cells (PBMCs), taken when the disease was refractory, from a patient treated with antithyroid drugs. Every receptor here comes from a female donor with Graves disease.

The rearrangement joins TRBV9 to TRBJ2-7, with 7 bases matching TRBD2. CDR1 is SGDLS, CDR2 YYNGEE, per germline. V shed 4 bases, J shed 3 bases, and the junction held 13 bases outside the gene matches. The CDR3 spans 16 residues. CDR3 DNA sequence: TGTGCCAGCAGCTCCAACCCAGCGGGACTCCTCTACGAGCAGTACTTC. It translates to CASSSNPAGLLYEQYF. The full variable domain, its missing parts supplied by reference TRBV9 and TRBJ2-7, is DSGVTQTPKHLITATGQRVTLRCSPRSGDLSVYWYQQSLDQGLQFLIQYYNGEERAKGNILERFSAQQFPDLHSELNLSSLELGDSALYFCASSSNPAGLLYEQYFGPGTRLTVT.

In its sample, this clonotype was seen a few times. The chain links TRBV7-9 to TRBJ1-4; D may be TRBD1 (6 bases). Between the trimmed V and J ends, which lost 4 bases and 4 bases, there was a span of 16 bases. The CDR3 sequence is 16 residues long. CDR1 and CDR2 (germline): SEHNR, FQNEAQ (reference sequence). The CDR3 reads CASSYPPGQINEKLFF. DNA of the CDR3: TGTGCCAGCAGCTATCCCCCTGGACAGATTAATGAAAAACTGTTTTTT.

V usage is TRBV29-1 and J usage is TRBJ1-1; 9 bases align to TRBD1. CDR1 and CDR2 (germline): SQVTM, ANQGSEA. CDR3 length: 14 amino acids. The V gene end was trimmed by 1 base and the J gene end by 5 bases; junction bases not matched to a gene: 5. The CDR3 loop is CSVEVQGARTEAFF. The CDR3, as DNA: TGCAGCGTTGAAGTACAGGGGGCGAGGACTGAAGCTTTCTTT.

At least ten counts were recorded for this clonotype. The rearrangement uses TRBV10-3 and TRBJ1-4, with 7 bases identical to TRBD1. This CDR3 has 15 residues. Germline values: CDR1 ENHRY, CDR2 SYGVKD. Losses at the gene ends were 10 bases for V and 4 bases for J; bases not matched to a gene: 12. CDR3 in amino acids: CATKTRDSVNEKLFF. In DNA, the CDR3 is TGTGCCACCAAAACCCGGGACAGCGTTAATGAAAAACTGTTTTTT.

V usage is TRBV28 and J usage is TRBJ2-1, with 7 nucleotides matching TRBD1. Germline-derived CDR1 and CDR2 are MDHEN and SYDVKM. The CDR3 has 15 amino acids. Germline trimming cut 4 bases from V and 6 bases from J; bases unmatched to any gene: 9. CDR3 coding DNA: TGTGCCAGCAGTTCCCCAGGGGGTGTGGGCAATGAGCAGTTCTTC. Protein product: CASSSPGGVGNEQFF.

In the case of this clonotype: A read error is possible here, since a much larger clone lies one base away. The J gene is TRBJ1-1, the V gene TRBV6-1; possibly TRBD1 for D (5 bases). The CDR3 is 15 amino acids. Germline V gene lookup returns CDR1 MNHNS and CDR2 SASEGT. The CDR3 loop is CASSGGYGANIEAFF. The CDR3 bases are TGTGCCAGCAGTGGCGGGTACGGGGCGAACATTGAAGCTTTCTTT.

This clonotype showed up many times. This sequence joins TRBV11-3 and TRBJ2-7; D is unclear. Between the trimmed V and J ends, which lost 0 bases and 8 bases, there was a span of 2 bases. The CDR3 sequence is 10 residues long. The germline CDR1 and CDR2 sequences are SGHNT and YENEEA. The chain's CDR3 is CASSLEKQYF. The CDR3 DNA is TGTGCCAGCAGCTTAGAAAAGCAGTACTTC.

The rearrangement joins TRBV30 to TRBJ2-7; 8 bases are a match to TRBD2. Germline V lookup: CDR1 GTSNPN, CDR2 SVGIG (reference sequence). The CDR3 has 13 amino acids. J lost 4 bases, V lost 3 bases, and 5 bases had no gene match. CDR3 sequence: CAWRGGGLYEQYF. Written as DNA, the CDR3 is TGTGCCTGGAGGGGCGGGGGGCTTTACGAGCAGTACTTC.

The table lists this clonotype with many counts. The chain has TRBV6-1 and TRBJ1-1, with 7 bases lining up with TRBD1. V dropped 6 bases and J dropped 1; count of bases not matched to a gene: 5. In germline, CDR1 is MNHNS, CDR2 SASEGT. The CDR3 runs 14 residues. This CDR3 reads CASSRWTGNTEAFF. In DNA, the CDR3 is TGTGCCAGCAGCCGATGGACAGGGAACACTGAAGCTTTCTTT.

This clonotype appeared a few times. The chain recombines TRBV11-3 with TRBJ2-1; D may be TRBD1 (6 bases). Germline V gene sequence: CDR1 SGHNT, CDR2 YENEEA. This CDR3 has 15 amino acids. V was trimmed by 7 bases and J by 5 bases, leaving 18 bases between them. The DNA of the CDR3 is TGTGCCAGCACCGTCTCTGGGGGCGGCCACAATGAGCAGTTCTTC. Translated, it gives CASTVSGGGHNEQFF.

This clonotype was seen many times. The chain combines TRBV5-1 with TRBJ2-7; tentatively, D is TRBD1 (5 bases). This CDR3 is 13 amino acids long. Germline V gene data show CDR1 as SGHRS and CDR2 as YFSETQ. V was pared by 5 bases and J by 3 bases, with 12 bases between. The CDR3 nucleotides are TGCGCCAGCAGTGCTGGCAGGGACTACGAGCAGTACTTC. It is translated as CASSAGRDYEQYF. Based on the CDR3 plus reference TRBV5-1 and TRBJ2-7, the full variable domain is KAGVTQTPRYLIKTRGQQVTLSCSPISGHRSVSWYQQTPGQGLQFLFEYFSETQRNKGNFPGRFSGRQFSNSRSEMNVSTLELGDSALYLCASSAGRDYEQYFGPGTRLTVT.

This chain connects TRBV5-1 to TRBJ1-1, with D maybe TRBD1 (5 bases). CDR1 and CDR2 from the germline V gene are SGHRS and YFSETQ. CDR3 length: 16 residues. Trimming took off 4 bases at V and 3 bases at J, with 19 bases between the two ends. The CDR3 protein is CASSLSPGAMDTEAFF. The CDR3, as DNA: TGCGCCAGCAGCCTTTCTCCTGGGGCTATGGACACTGAAGCTTTCTTT.

The chain carries TRBV20-1 and TRBJ2-7, with D unresolved. The V end lost 0 bases, the J end lost 5 bases, and 23 bases lay between the germline ends. The CDR3 consists of 17 residues. Germline assignment: CDR1 DFQATT and CDR2 SNEGSKA (reference sequence). CDR3 sequence reads: CSARDLRATGSIHEQYF. The CDR3 DNA reads as TGCAGTGCTAGAGATCTTAGGGCGACTGGTTCTATCCACGAGCAGTACTTC.

There are a few counts of this clonotype. The J gene is TRBJ2-4, the V gene TRBV7-2; 15 nucleotides line up with TRBD2. Trimming cost V 4 bases and J 9 bases; bases outside gene matches: 1. The CDR3 has 14 residues. The germline CDR1 and CDR2 sequences are SGHTA and FQGNSA. CDR3 DNA sequence: TGTGCCAGCAGCTCGGGACTAGCGGGAGGCATTCAGTACTTC. Its protein is CASSSGLAGGIQYF.

Turning to this clonotype: Being one base from a much bigger clone, this may be a read error. DNA for the CDR3: TGTGCCAGCAGTTTTTATCGGGCTGAAGCTTTCTTT. Translation: CASSFYRAEAFF. This rearrangement joins TRBV12-3 or TRBV12-4 to TRBJ1-1; D is unresolved. The CDR3 has 12 residues. With 3 bases removed from V and 6 bases from J, the gap between germline ends came to 8 bases.

The chain uses TRBV5-1 and TRBJ2-4; D might be TRBD2 (6 bases). In germline, CDR1 is SGHRS, CDR2 YFSETQ. The germline V and J ends were trimmed by 0 bases and 7 bases, with 11 bases remaining between them. The CDR3 sequence is 14 residues long. CDR3 DNA: TGCGCCAGCAGCTTGGCGGAGGGTTTGAACATTCAGTACTTC. Its translation: CASSLAEGLNIQYF.

Many counts were recorded for this clonotype. This rearrangement joins TRBV30 to TRBJ2-7; tentative D call: TRBD1 (5 bases). The germline CDR1 and CDR2 sequences are GTSNPN and SVGIG (reference sequence). V was clipped by 6 bases and J by 2 bases, with 11 bases between them. This CDR3 contains 12 residues. The CDR3 spells CACVLGPYEQYF. The CDR3 nucleotides read TGTGCCTGCGTGTTGGGGCCCTACGAGCAGTACTTC.

The chain uses TRBV20-1 and TRBJ2-2; 7 bases are a match to TRBD2. The CDR3 has 15 amino acids. The trim removed 6 bases at V and 3 bases at J, leaving 10 bases unmatched. Germline V gives CDR1 DFQATT, CDR2 SNEGSKA (reference sequence). The CDR3 loop reads CSATEAGRHTGELFF. The CDR3 coding sequence is TGCAGTGCCACCGAAGCGGGGAGACACACCGGGGAGCTGTTTTTT.

There are many counts of this clonotype. The chain links TRBV5-5 to TRBJ1-1; D is undetermined. With 1 base removed from V and 3 bases from J, the gap between germline ends came to 7 bases. This CDR3 region has 13 residues. Germline assignment: CDR1 SGHKS and CDR2 YYEKEE (reference sequence). In nucleotides, the CDR3 is TGTGCCAGCAGCTTGTCTGACTACACTGAAGCTTTCTTT. As protein: CASSLSDYTEAFF.

The chain couples TRBV9 to TRBJ2-3; D is possibly TRBD1 (5 bases). Trimming pared 0 bases from V and 0 bases from J, leaving 14 bases between. The CDR3 length is 17 residues. CDR1 and CDR2 from the germline V gene are SGDLS and YYNGEE. The CDR3 DNA reads as TGTGCCAGCAGCGTAGCTCGTCAGGGCTTTAGCACAGATACGCAGTATTTT. Translating gives CASSVARQGFSTDTQYF.

The chain employs TRBV5-1 and TRBJ1-1; 7 bases are shared with TRBD1. The ends lost 4 bases at V and 1 base at J; junction bases unmatched: 10. This CDR3 comprises 16 residues. Per the germline V gene, CDR1 is SGHRS and CDR2 is YFSETQ. CDR3 region: CASSPRSDRTNTEAFF. In DNA, the CDR3 is TGCGCCAGCAGCCCCCGGTCGGACAGGACGAACACTGAAGCTTTCTTT.

In its sample, this clonotype was seen a few times. V is TRBV5-6 and J is TRBJ1-1; tentatively, D is TRBD1 (5 bases). The CDR3 runs 14 residues. Trimming removed 4 bases at V and 5 bases at J, with 15 bases between. Germline CDR1 SGHDT, CDR2 YYEEEE. In nucleotides, the CDR3 is TGTGCCAGCAGCGGCGGGACCGGGATTACTGAAGCTTTCTTT. This encodes CASSGGTGITEAFF.

This clonotype has more than one count but fewer than ten. This rearrangement joins TRBV28 to TRBJ1-5, with TRBD1 identical over 9 bases. Germline V gene lookup returns CDR1 MDHEN and CDR2 SYDVKM. The junction had 7 bases not matched to a gene; V was cut back by 6 bases and J by 4 bases. CDR3 length: 15 amino acids. The CDR3 bases are TGTGCCAGCAGGGGGACAGGGCCTATAAATCAGCCCCAGCATTTT. Residues: CASRGTGPINQPQHF.

In the case of this clonotype: A much larger clone is a single base away; this may be a read error. The genes are TRBV28 and TRBJ2-2; 10 nucleotides match TRBD2. This CDR3 has 15 amino acids. With 4 bases clipped from V and 7 bases from J, the junction kept 6 bases outside the gene matches. Germline CDR1 reads MDHEN; CDR2 reads SYDVKM. The CDR3 here is CASSSSGGGIGELFF. As DNA, the CDR3 is TGTGCCAGCAGTTCCAGCGGGGGGGGCATCGGGGAGCTGTTTTTT. Full variable domain (rest looked up from reference TRBV28 and TRBJ2-2): DVKVTQSSRYLVKRTGEKVFLECVQDMDHENMFWYRQDPGLGLRLIYFSYDVKMKEKGDIPEGYSVSREKKERFSLILESASTNQTSMYLCASSSSGGGIGELFFGEGSRLTVL.

Only a few counts were recorded for this clonotype. This sequence joins TRBV11-2 and TRBJ2-2; D is uncertain. Looked up from germline, CDR1 is SGHAT and CDR2 is FQNNGV. There are 12 residues in the CDR3. V was clipped by 5 bases and J by 7 bases, with 8 bases between them. The CDR3 sequence: CASSQTYGELFF. The CDR3 coding sequence is TGTGCCAGCAGCCAAACGTACGGGGAGCTGTTTTTT. Variable domain in full (rest from reference TRBV11-2 and TRBJ2-2): EAGVAQSPRYKIIEKRQSVAFWCNPISGHATLYWYQQILGQGPKLLIQFQNNGVVDDSQLPKDRFSAERLKGVDSTLKIQPAKLEDSAVYLCASSQTYGELFFGEGSRLTVL.

Concerning this clonotype itself: A much larger clone differs from this one at a single base, so this may be a read error. The gene calls are TRBV13 and TRBJ2-5; 7 nucleotides agree with TRBD2. Germline CDR1 is PRHDT and CDR2 is FYEKMQ (reference sequence). The CDR3 runs 15 residues. The CDR3 sequence: CASSFATGGQEAQYF. The CDR3 region has the DNA TGTGCCAGCAGTTTCGCGACGGGAGGCCAAGAGGCCCAGTACTTC.

In its sample, this clonotype was seen a few times. The chain combines TRBV6-1 with TRBJ2-4; weak D call: TRBD2 (5 bases). The germline V and J ends were trimmed by 6 bases and 0 bases, with 12 bases remaining between them. Germline V gene data show CDR1 as MNHNS and CDR2 as SASEGT. The CDR3 runs to 15 residues. The CDR3 sequence is CASRPRGLAKNIQYF. In DNA, the CDR3 is TGTGCCAGCAGGCCCCGCGGGTTAGCCAAAAACATTCAGTACTTC.

This rearrangement joins TRBV7-9 to TRBJ1-4; D is unresolved. CDR1 and CDR2 from the germline V gene are SEHNR and FQNEAQ (reference sequence). The ends were cut back, 2 bases at V and 7 bases at J, with 20 bases in the middle. The CDR3 loop spans 17 amino acids. CDR3 sequence: CASSLPPEVGRGEKLFF. CDR3 nucleotide sequence: TGTGCCAGCAGCTTACCCCCCGAGGTGGGGAGAGGTGAAAAACTGTTTTTT.

This chain uses TRBV19 with TRBJ1-2, with D perhaps matching TRBD1 (6 bases). The V end lost 1 base, the J end lost 7 bases, and 16 bases lay between the germline ends. CDR3 length: 15 amino acids. The germline gives CDR1 LNHDA, CDR2 SQIVND (reference sequence). CDR3 sequence (DNA): TGTGCCAGTAGTATAGTGCGGGGGCGCGAGGCTGGCTACACCTTC. It codes for CASSIVRGREAGYTF.